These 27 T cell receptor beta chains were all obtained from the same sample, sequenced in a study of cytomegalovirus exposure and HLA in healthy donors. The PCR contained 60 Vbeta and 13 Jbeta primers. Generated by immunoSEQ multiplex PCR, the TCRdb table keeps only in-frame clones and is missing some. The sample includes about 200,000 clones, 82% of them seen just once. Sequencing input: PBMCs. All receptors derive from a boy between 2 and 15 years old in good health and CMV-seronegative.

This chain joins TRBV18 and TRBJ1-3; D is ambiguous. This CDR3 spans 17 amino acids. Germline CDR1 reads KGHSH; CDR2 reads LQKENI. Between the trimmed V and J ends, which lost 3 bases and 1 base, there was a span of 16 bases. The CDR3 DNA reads TGTGCCAGCTCACCGGTCGGTGTTACCTCTTCTGGAAACACCATATATTTT. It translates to CASSPVGVTSSGNTIYF.

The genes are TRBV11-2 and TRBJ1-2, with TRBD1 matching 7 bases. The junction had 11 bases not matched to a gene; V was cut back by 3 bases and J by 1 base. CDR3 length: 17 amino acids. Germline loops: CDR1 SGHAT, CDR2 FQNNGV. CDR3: CASSLADRDRLNYGYTF. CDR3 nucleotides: TGTGCCAGCAGCTTGGCAGACCGGGACAGACTTAACTATGGCTACACCTTC.

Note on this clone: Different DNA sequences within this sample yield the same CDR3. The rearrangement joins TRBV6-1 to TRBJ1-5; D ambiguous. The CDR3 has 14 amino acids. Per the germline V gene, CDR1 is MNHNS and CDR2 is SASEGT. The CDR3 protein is CASEPRFRNQPQHF. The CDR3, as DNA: TGTGCTAGCGAACCCCGGTTCCGGAATCAGCCCCAGCATTTT.

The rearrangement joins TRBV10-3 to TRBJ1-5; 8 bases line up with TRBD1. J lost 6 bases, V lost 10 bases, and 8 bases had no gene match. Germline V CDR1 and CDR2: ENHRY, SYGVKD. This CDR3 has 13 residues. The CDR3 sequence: CATDRGQGQPQHF. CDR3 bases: TGTGCCACCGACAGGGGCCAGGGTCAGCCCCAGCATTTT.

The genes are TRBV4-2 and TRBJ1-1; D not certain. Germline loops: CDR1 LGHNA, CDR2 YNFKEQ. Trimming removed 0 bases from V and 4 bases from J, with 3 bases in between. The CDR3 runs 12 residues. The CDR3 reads CASSQDSTEAFF. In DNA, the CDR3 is TGTGCCAGCAGCCAAGATAGCACTGAAGCTTTCTTT.

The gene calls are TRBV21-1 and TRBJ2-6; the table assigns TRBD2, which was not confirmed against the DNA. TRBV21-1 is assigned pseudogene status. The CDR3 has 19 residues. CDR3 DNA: TGTGCCAGCAGCAAAGGAAGGCAAACTATAAACTCTGGGGCCAACGTCCTGACTTTC. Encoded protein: CASSKGRQTINSGANVLTF.

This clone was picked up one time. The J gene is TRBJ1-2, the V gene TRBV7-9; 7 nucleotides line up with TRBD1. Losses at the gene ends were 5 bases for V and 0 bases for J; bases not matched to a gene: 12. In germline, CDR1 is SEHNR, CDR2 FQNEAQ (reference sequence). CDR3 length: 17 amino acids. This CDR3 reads CASSPPQWDSTNYGYTF. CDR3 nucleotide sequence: TGTGCCAGCAGCCCTCCACAATGGGACAGTACTAACTATGGCTACACCTTC. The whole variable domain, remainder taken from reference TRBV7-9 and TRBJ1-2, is DTGVSQNPRHKITKRGQNVTFRCDPISEHNRLYWYRQTLGQGPEFLTYFQNEAQLEKSRLLSDRFSAERPKGSFSTLEIQRTEQGDSAMYLCASSPPQWDSTNYGYTFGSGTRLTVV.

CDR3 coding DNA: TGTGCCTGGAGTGTAGCGGGAAGGGGGGAGAGGACTGAAGCTTTCTTT. Its protein is CAWSVAGRGERTEAFF. This chain links TRBV30 with TRBJ1-1; the D gene is possibly TRBD1 (6 bases). V lost 0 bases and J 5 bases, leaving 19 bases between the germline ends. CDR3 length: 16 residues. Germline V CDR1 and CDR2: GTSNPN, SVGIG (reference sequence).

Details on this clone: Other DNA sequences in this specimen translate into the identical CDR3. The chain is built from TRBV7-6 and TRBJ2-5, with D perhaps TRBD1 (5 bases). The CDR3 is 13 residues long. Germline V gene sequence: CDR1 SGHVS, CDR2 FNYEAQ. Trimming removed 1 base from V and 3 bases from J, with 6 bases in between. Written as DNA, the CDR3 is TGTGCCAGCAGCTTAGTAGGGGAAGAGACCCAGTACTTC. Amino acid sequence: CASSLVGEETQYF.

CDR3 nucleotide sequence: TGTGCCAGCAGCCGGGAGATTACCGGGACAGGGATGGCTGGGGCCAACGTCCTGACTTTC. Residues: CASSREITGTGMAGANVLTF. The genes are TRBV4-2 and TRBJ2-6; 9 bases are shared with TRBD1. V shed 4 bases and J 2 bases; nucleotides not matched to a gene: 15. The germline V gene has CDR1 LGHNA and CDR2 YNFKEQ. This CDR3 contains 20 residues.

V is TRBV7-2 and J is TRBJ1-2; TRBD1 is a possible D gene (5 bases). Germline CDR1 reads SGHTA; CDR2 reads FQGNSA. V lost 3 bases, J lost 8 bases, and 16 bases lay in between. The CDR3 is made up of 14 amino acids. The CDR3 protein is CASSLQGSLLGYTF. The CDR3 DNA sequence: TGTGCCAGCAGCTTGCAGGGTAGCCTGCTAGGCTACACCTTC.

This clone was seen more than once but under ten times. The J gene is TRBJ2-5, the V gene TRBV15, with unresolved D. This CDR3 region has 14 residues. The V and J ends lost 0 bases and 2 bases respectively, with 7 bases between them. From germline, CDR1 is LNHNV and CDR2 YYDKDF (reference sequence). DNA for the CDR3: TGTGCCACCAGCAGAGATCCCGCGCAAGAGACCCAGTACTTC. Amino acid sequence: CATSRDPAQETQYF.

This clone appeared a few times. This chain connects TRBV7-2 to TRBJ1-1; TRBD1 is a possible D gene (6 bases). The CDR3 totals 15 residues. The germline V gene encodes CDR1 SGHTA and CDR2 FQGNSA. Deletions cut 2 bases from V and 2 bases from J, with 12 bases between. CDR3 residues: CASSLQTGSNTEAFF. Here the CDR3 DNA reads TGTGCCAGCAGCTTACAGACAGGTTCAAACACTGAAGCTTTCTTT.

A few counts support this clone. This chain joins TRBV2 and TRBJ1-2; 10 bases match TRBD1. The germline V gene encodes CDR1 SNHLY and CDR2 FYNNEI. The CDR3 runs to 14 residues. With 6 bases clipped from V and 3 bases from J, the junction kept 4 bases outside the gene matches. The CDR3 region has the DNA TGTGCCAGCAGCCTGGACAGGGGGGACTATGGCTACACCTTC. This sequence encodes CASSLDRGDYGYTF.

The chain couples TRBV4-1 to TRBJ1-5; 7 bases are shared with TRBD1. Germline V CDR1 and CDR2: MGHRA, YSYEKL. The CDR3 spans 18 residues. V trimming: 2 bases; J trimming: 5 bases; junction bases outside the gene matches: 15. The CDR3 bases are TGCGCCAGCAGCCAAATTCTCATAGACAGGGCCAACGATCAGCCCCAGCATTTT. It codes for CASSQILIDRANDQPQHF.

CDR3 loop: CASSYGGGGTLEQFF. The CDR3 DNA is TGTGCCAGCAGTTACGGCGGGGGGGGTACCCTTGAGCAGTTCTTC. The chain couples TRBV6-5 to TRBJ2-1, with 9 bases matching TRBD2. Per the germline V gene, CDR1 is MNHEY and CDR2 is SVGAGI. This CDR3 has 15 amino acids. The J segment lost 9 bases and the V segment lost 2 bases, leaving 8 bases of the junction unmatched.

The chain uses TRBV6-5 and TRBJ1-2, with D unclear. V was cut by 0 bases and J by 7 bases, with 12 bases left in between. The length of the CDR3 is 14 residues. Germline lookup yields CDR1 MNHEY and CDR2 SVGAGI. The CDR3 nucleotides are TGTGCCAGCAGTTACTCTTATGGTGCGGGTGGCTACACCTTC. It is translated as CASSYSYGAGGYTF.

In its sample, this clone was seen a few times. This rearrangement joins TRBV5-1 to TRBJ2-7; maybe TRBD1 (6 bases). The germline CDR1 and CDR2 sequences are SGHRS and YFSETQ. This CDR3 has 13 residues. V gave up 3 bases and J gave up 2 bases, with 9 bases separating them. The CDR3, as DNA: TGCGCCAGCAGCTCAAGGACAGCCTACGAGCAGTACTTC. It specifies CASSSRTAYEQYF.

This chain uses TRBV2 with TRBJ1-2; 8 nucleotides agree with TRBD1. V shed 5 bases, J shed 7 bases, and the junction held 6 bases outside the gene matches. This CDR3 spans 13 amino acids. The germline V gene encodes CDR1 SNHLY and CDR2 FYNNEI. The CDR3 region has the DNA TGTGCCAGCAGTCTTGGACAGGGTGGTGGCTACACCTTC. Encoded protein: CASSLGQGGGYTF.

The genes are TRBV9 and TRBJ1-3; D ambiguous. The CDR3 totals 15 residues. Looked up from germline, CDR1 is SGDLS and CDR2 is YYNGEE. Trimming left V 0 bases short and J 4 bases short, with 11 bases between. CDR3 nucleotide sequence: TGTGCCAGCAGCGTAGAGGGAGGGCTCGGAAACACCATATATTTT. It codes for CASSVEGGLGNTIYF. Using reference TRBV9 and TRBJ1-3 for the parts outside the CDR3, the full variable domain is DSGVTQTPKHLITATGQRVTLRCSPRSGDLSVYWYQQSLDQGLQFLIQYYNGEERAKGNILERFSAQQFPDLHSELNLSSLELGDSALYFCASSVEGGLGNTIYFGEGSWLTVV.

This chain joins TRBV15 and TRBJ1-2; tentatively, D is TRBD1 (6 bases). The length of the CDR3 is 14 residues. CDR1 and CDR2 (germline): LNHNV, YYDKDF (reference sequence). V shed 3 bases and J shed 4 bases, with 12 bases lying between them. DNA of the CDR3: TGTGCCACCAGCAGCCTGGACAGTTCCTATGGCTACACCTTC. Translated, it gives CATSSLDSSYGYTF.

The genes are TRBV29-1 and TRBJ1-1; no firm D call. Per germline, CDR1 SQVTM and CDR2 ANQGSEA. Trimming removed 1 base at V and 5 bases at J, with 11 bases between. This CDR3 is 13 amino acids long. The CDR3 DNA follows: TGCAGCGTTGAAGTGGGTGTGCGGACTGAAGCTTTCTTT. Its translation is CSVEVGVRTEAFF.

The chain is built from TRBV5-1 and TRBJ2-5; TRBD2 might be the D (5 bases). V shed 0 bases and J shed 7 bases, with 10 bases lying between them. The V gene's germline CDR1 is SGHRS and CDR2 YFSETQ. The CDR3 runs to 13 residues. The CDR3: CASSLVPEGTQYF. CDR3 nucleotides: TGCGCCAGCAGCTTGGTTCCAGAGGGGACCCAGTACTTC.

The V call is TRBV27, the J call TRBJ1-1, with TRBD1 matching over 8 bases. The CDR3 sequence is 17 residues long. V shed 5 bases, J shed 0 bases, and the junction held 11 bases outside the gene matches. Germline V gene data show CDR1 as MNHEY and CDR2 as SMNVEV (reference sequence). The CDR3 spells CASSPLGAGGLNTEAFF. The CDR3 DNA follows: TGTGCCAGCAGTCCCTTGGGCGCAGGGGGCCTGAACACTGAAGCTTTCTTT.

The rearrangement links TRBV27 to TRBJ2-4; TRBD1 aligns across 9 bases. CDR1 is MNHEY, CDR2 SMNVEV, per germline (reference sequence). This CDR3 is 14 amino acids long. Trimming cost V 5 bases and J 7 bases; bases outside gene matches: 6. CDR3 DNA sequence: TGTGCCAGCAGTCTACGGGACAGGGTGAACATTCAGTACTTC. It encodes CASSLRDRVNIQYF.

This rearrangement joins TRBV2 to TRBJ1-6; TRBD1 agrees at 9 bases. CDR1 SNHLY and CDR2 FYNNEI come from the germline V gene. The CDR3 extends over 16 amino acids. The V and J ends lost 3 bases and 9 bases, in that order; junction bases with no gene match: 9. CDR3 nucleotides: TGTGCCAGCAGTGATAACCCGGGACAGGGTCTTTCACCCCTCCACTTT. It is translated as CASSDNPGQGLSPLHF.

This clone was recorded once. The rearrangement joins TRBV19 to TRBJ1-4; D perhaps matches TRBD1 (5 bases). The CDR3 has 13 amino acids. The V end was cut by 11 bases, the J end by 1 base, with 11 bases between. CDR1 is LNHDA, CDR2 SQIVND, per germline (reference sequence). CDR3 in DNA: TGTGCCGCTGGGGGGGGAACTAATGAAAAACTGTTTTTT. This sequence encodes CAAGGGTNEKLFF.